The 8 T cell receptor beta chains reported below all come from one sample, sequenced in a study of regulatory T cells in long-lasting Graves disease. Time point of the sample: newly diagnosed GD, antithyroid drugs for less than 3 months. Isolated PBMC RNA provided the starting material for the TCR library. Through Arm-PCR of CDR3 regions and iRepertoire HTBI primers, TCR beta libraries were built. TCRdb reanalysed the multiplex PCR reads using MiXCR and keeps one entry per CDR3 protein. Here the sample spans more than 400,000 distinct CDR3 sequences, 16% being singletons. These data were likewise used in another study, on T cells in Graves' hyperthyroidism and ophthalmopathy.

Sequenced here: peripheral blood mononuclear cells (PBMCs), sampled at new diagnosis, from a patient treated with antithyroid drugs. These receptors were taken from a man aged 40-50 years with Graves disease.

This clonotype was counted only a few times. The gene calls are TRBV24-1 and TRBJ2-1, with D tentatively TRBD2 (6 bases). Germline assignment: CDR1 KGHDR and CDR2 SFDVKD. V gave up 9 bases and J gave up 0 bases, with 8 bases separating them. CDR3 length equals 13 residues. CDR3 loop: CATHGGSYNEQFF. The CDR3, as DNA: TGTGCCACCCACGGGGGCTCCTACAATGAGCAGTTCTTC.

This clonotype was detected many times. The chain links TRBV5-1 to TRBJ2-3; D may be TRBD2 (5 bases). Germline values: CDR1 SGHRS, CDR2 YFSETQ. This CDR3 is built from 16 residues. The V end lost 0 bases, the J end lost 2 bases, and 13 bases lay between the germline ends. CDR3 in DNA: TGCGCCAGCAGCTTGGTCACGGCGGGCCCCACAGATACGCAGTATTTT. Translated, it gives CASSLVTAGPTDTQYF. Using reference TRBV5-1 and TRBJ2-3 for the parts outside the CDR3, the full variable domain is KAGVTQTPRYLIKTRGQQVTLSCSPISGHRSVSWYQQTPGQGLQFLFEYFSETQRNKGNFPGRFSGRQFSNSRSEMNVSTLELGDSALYLCASSLVTAGPTDTQYFGPGTRLTVL.

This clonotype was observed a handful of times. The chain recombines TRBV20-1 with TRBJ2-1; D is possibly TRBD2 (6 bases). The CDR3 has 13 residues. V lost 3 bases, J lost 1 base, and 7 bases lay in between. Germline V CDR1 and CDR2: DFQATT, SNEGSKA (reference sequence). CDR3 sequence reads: CSASAGSYNEQFF. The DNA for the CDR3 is TGCAGTGCTAGTGCGGGGTCCTACAATGAGCAGTTCTTC.

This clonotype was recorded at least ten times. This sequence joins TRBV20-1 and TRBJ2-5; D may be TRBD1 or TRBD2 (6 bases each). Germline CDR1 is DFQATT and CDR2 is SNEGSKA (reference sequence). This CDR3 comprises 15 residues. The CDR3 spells CSEKYPGARAETQYF. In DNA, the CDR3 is TGCAGCGAAAAGTATCCGGGGGCCAGGGCGGAGACCCAGTACTTC.

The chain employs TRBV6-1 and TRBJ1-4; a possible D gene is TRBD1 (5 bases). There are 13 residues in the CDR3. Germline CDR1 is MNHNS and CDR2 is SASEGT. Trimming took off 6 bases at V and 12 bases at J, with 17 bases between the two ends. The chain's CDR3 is CASSPAAGTELFF. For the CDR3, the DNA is TGTGCCAGCAGCCCAGCAGCAGGGACCGAACTGTTTTTT.

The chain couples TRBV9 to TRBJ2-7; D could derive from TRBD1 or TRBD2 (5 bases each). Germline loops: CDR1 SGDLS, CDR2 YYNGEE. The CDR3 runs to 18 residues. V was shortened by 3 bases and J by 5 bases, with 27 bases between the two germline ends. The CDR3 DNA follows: TGTGCCAGCAGCGCAAAGTCCCACCTGAGGGGCCGCGACCACGAGCAGTACTTC. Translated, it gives CASSAKSHLRGRDHEQYF.

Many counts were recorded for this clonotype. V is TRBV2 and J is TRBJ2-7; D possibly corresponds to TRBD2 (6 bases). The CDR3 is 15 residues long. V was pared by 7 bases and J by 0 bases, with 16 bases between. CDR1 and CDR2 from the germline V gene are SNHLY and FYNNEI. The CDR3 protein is CASTFAPTSSYEQYF. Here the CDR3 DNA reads TGTGCCAGCACCTTCGCGCCGACTAGCTCCTACGAGCAGTACTTC.

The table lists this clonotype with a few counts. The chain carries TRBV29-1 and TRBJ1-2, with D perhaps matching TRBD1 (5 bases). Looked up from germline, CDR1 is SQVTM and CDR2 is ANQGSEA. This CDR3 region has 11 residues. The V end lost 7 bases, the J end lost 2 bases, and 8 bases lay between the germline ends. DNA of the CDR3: TGCAGCGCGGACACCAACTATGGCTACACCTTC. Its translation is CSADTNYGYTF.